The source of this T cell receptor (beta chain) is a study of technical replicates of blood from a handful of donors. J lost 4 bases, V lost 3 bases, and 13 bases had no gene match. Germline V gene lookup returns CDR1 SEHNR and CDR2 FQNEAQ (reference sequence). The CDR3 totals 18 residues. This table comes from immunoSEQ multiplex PCR, and its TCRdb copy is limited to in-frame clones, with some not included. This table has roughly 72,000 clones, approximately 94% appearing once. The chain combines TRBV7-9 with TRBJ1-3; TRBD1 aligns across 9 bases. The origin of this receptor is a human donor in good health. Sequenced material: T cells isolated from PBMCs. The CDR3 sequence: CASSFIPWGTGYGNTIYF. As DNA, the CDR3 is TGTGCCAGCAGCTTTATTCCCTGGGGGACAGGGTACGGAAACACCATATATTTT.